This T cell receptor beta chain originates from a study of T cells in Graves' hyperthyroidism and ophthalmopathy. The table lists this clonotype with many counts. From RNA transcripts, TCR beta CDR3 regions were amplified. Primed by the HTBI set, a first-round RT-PCR was run on the TCR CDR3. A single record per CDR3 protein comes from TCRdb applying MiXCR to the multiplex PCR reads. Here the sample spans about 380,000 distinct CDR3 sequences, 13% being singletons. The specimen was blood. The clonotype was recovered from a young man with Graves' hyperthyroidism that later progressed to Graves' ophthalmopathy.

CDR3 protein: CASSSQGSSYEQYF. CDR3 DNA: TGTGCCAGCAGCTCACAGGGCAGCTCCTACGAGCAGTACTTC. The genes are TRBV7-9 and TRBJ2-7; TRBD1 is a possible D gene (6 bases). The V gene's germline CDR1 is SEHNR and CDR2 FQNEAQ (reference sequence). The V gene lost 4 bases and the J gene lost 0 bases, with 10 bases spanning the gap. CDR3 length equals 14 residues.